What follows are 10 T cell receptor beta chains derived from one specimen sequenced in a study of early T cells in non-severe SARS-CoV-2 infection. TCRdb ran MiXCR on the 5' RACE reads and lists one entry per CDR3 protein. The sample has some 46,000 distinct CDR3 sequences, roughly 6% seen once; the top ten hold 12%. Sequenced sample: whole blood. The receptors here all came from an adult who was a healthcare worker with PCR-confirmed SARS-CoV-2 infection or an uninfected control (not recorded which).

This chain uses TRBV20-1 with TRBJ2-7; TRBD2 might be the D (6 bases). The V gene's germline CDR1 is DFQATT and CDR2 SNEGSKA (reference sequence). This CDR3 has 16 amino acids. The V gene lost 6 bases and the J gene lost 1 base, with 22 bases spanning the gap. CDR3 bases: TGCAGTGCCAGCCCCATTCCGGGAGAGCTATCCTACGAGCAGTACTTC. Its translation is CSASPIPGELSYEQYF.

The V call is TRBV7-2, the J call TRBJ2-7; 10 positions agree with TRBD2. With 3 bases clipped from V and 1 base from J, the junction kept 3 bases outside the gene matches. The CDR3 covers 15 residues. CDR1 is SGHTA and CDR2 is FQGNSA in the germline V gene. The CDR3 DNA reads TGTGCCAGCAGCTTCCAGCGGGGGGGATCCTACGAGCAGTACTTC. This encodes CASSFQRGGSYEQYF.

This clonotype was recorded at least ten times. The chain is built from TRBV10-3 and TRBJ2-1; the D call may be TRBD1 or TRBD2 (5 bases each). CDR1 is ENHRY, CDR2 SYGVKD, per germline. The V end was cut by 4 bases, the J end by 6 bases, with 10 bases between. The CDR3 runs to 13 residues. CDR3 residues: CAISGGAFNEQFF. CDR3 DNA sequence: TGTGCCATCAGTGGAGGGGCGTTCAATGAGCAGTTCTTC.

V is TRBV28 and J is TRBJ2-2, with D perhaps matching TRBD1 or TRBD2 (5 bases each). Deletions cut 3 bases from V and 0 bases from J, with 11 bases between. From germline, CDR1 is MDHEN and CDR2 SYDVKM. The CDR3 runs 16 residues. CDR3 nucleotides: TGTGCCAGCAGTTTGTGGTCGGGGCCGAACACCGGGGAGCTGTTTTTT. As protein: CASSLWSGPNTGELFF. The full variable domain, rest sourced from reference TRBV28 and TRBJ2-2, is DVKVTQSSRYLVKRTGEKVFLECVQDMDHENMFWYRQDPGLGLRLIYFSYDVKMKEKGDIPEGYSVSREKKERFSLILESASTNQTSMYLCASSLWSGPNTGELFFGEGSRLTVL.

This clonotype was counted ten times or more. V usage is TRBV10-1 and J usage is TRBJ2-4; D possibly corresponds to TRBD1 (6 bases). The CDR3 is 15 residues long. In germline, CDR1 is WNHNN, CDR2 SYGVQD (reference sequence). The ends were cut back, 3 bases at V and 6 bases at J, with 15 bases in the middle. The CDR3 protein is CASSDGQLKPNIQYF. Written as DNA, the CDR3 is TGCGCCAGCAGTGACGGACAGCTCAAACCAAACATTCAGTACTTC.

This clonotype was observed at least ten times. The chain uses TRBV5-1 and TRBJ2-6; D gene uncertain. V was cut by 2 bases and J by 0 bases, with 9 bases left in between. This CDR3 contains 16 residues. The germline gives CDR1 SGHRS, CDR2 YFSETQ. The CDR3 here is CASSFRLGSGANVLTF. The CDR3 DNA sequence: TGCGCCAGCAGCTTCCGCCTGGGCTCTGGGGCCAACGTCCTGACTTTC.

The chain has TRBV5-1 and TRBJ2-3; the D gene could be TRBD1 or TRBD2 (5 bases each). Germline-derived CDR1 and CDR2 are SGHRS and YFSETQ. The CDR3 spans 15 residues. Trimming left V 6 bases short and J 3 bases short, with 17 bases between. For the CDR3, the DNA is TGCGCCAGCAACCACGGGACCCCAGAAACAGATACGCAGTATTTT. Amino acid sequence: CASNHGTPETDTQYF.

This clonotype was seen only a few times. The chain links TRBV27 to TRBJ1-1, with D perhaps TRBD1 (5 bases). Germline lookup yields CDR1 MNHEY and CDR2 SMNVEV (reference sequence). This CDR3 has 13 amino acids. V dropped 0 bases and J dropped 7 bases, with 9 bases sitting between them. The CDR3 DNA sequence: TGTGCCAGCAGTTTATCGGGGCGGTTTGAAGCTTTCTTT. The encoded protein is CASSLSGRFEAFF.

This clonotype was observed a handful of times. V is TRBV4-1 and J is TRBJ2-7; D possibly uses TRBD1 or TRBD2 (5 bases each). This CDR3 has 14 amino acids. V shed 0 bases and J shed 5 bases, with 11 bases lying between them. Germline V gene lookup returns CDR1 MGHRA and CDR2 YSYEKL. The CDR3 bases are TGCGCCAGCAGCCAAGATCCCGGGGCCCACGAGCAGTACTTC. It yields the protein CASSQDPGAHEQYF.

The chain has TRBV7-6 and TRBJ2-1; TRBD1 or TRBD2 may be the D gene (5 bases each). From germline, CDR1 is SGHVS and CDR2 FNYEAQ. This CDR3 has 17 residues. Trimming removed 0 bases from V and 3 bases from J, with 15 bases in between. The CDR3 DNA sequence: TGTGCCAGCAGCTTAGCGATGTTGGGGACCCTCTACAATGAGCAGTTCTTC. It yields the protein CASSLAMLGTLYNEQFF.